Sequencing of this TCR beta chain was carried out in a study of blood T cell repertoires in COVID-19. Overall study: Sources were T cells, B-cell-depleted T cells, or PBMCs; the material itself was cDNA or gDNA.

Grouping used clinical history reported by participants in a survey and questionnaire. The CDR3 length is 17 residues. Trimming stripped 0 bases from V and 1 base from J, with 16 bases between. Germline values: CDR1 GTSNPN, CDR2 SVGIG (reference sequence). Measured with immunoSEQ multiplex PCR; TCRdb has only the in-frame clones, and not every one. The sample includes under 450,000 clones, more than 75% seen only once; the top ten take roughly 1.4%. The chain uses TRBV30 and TRBJ1-5; D is ambiguous. The sample was PBMCs or T cells enriched from blood (not recorded which). This clonotype originated in a man younger than 40 who had recovered from COVID-19. The CDR3 coding sequence is TGTGCCTGGAGTGTACATATGTTTGCAGGCAGCAATCAGCCCCAGCATTTT. Its protein product is CAWSVHMFAGSNQPQHF.